The next 9 T cell receptor beta chains were all read from a single sample in a study of cytomegalovirus exposure and HLA in healthy donors. The primer mix had 60 Vbeta and 13 Jbeta primers. Here immunoSEQ multiplex PCR was the method, and the copy in TCRdb shows in-frame clones only, minus some. The sample has 130,000 to 150,000 clones. The sample comprised PBMCs. Source of these receptors: a male donor in good health and CMV-seronegative.

This rearrangement joins TRBV10-3 to TRBJ2-3; possibly TRBD2 for D (6 bases). This CDR3 has 14 residues. Deletions cut 4 bases from V and 2 bases from J, with 10 bases between. CDR1 ENHRY and CDR2 SYGVKD come from the germline V gene. CDR3 residues: CAISGGDLTDTQYF. The CDR3 nucleotides read TGTGCCATCAGTGGGGGGGACCTCACAGATACGCAGTATTTT.

The chain has TRBV7-9 and TRBJ1-4; unclear D gene. With 5 bases removed from V and 1 base from J, the gap between germline ends came to 11 bases. Looked up from germline, CDR1 is SEHNR and CDR2 is FQNEAQ (reference sequence). The CDR3 length is 15 residues. In DNA form, the CDR3 reads TGTGCCAGCAGCCCCTACCACGGAACTAATGAAAAACTGTTTTTT. Translated, it gives CASSPYHGTNEKLFF.

The chain uses TRBV19 and TRBJ1-3; D is perhaps TRBD1 (5 bases). The V gene lost 4 bases and the J gene lost 2 bases, with 9 bases spanning the gap. The germline gives CDR1 LNHDA, CDR2 SQIVND (reference sequence). The CDR3 length is 14 residues. CDR3 residues: CASSTRAAGNTIYF. CDR3 DNA sequence: TGTGCCAGTAGTACCAGGGCAGCTGGAAACACCATATATTTT.

This chain connects TRBV5-8 to TRBJ2-1; 10 bases match TRBD1. Germline V gene lookup returns CDR1 SGHTS and CDR2 YDEGEE. The CDR3 has 15 amino acids. V lost 1 base and J lost 5; bases outside the gene matches: 3. The chain's CDR3 is CASSLWGQGNNEQFF. CDR3 DNA sequence: TGTGCCAGCAGCTTGTGGGGACAGGGGAACAATGAGCAGTTCTTC.

V gene TRBV7-9 combines with J gene TRBJ1-5, with 7 bases lining up with TRBD1. With 4 bases clipped from V and 2 bases from J, the junction kept 5 bases outside the gene matches. The CDR3 runs to 15 residues. CDR1 SEHNR and CDR2 FQNEAQ come from the germline V gene (reference sequence). CDR3: CASSSSGQGNQPQHF. CDR3 DNA: TGTGCCAGCAGCTCCTCCGGACAGGGCAATCAGCCCCAGCATTTT.

The genes are TRBV19 and TRBJ2-7; 9 bases align to TRBD2. CDR3 size: 17 residues. The germline gives CDR1 LNHDA, CDR2 SQIVND (reference sequence). J lost 5 bases, V lost 1 base, and 12 bases had no gene match. Here the CDR3 DNA reads TGTGCCAGTAGTATAGCCCCAGGCGGGAGGGCCGGCCACGAGCAGTACTTC. Protein product: CASSIAPGGRAGHEQYF.

The V gene is TRBV19, the J gene TRBJ1-3; TRBD1 matches at 8 bases. In germline, CDR1 is LNHDA, CDR2 SQIVND (reference sequence). V gave up 5 bases and J gave up 3 bases; unmatched junction bases: 9. The CDR3 length is 16 residues. CDR3 region: CASSRPDRANGNTIYF. CDR3 in DNA: TGTGCCAGTAGTCGTCCGGACAGGGCTAATGGAAACACCATATATTTT.

The chain carries TRBV28 and TRBJ1-4, with D perhaps TRBD1 (6 bases). V shed 7 bases and J shed 5 bases, with 11 bases lying between them. CDR1 MDHEN and CDR2 SYDVKM come from the germline V gene. This CDR3 region has 13 residues. The CDR3 spells CASMGDKNEKLFF. DNA of the CDR3: TGTGCCAGCATGGGGGACAAGAATGAAAAACTGTTTTTT. The variable domain in full, with the rest retrieved from reference TRBV28 and TRBJ1-4, is DVKVTQSSRYLVKRTGEKVFLECVQDMDHENMFWYRQDPGLGLRLIYFSYDVKMKEKGDIPEGYSVSREKKERFSLILESASTNQTSMYLCASMGDKNEKLFFGSGTQLSVL.

The chain uses TRBV5-6 and TRBJ2-1, with 9 bases lining up with TRBD1. Trimming took 1 base from V and 4 from J; bases not matched to a gene: 3. Germline V gene lookup returns CDR1 SGHDT and CDR2 YYEEEE. The CDR3 loop spans 15 amino acids. CDR3 loop: CASSLPGQGYNEQFF. CDR3 DNA sequence: TGTGCCAGCAGCTTGCCGGGACAGGGATACAATGAGCAGTTCTTC.